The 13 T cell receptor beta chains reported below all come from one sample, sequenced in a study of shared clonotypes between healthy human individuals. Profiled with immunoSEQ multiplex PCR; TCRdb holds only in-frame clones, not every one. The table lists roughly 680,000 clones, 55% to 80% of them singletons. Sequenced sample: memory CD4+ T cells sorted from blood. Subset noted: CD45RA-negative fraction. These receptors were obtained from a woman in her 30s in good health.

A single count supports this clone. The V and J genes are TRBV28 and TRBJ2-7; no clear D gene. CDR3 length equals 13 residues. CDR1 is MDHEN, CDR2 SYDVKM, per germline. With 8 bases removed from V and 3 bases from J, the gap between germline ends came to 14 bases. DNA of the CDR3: TGTGCCAGCGCTCAAGGCTTTAGCTACGAGCAGTACTTC. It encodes CASAQGFSYEQYF.

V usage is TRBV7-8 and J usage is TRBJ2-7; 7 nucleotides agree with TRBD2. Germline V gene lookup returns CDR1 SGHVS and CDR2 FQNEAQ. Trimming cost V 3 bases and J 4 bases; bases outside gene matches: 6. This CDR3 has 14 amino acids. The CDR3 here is CASSFGLVEYEQYF. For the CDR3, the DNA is TGTGCCAGCAGCTTCGGACTAGTCGAATACGAGCAGTACTTC. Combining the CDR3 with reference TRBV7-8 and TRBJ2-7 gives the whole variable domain GAGVSQSPRYKVAKRGQDVALRCDPISGHVSLFWYQQALGQGPEFLTYFQNEAQLDKSGLPSDRFFAERPEGSVSTLKIQRTQQEDSAVYLCASSFGLVEYEQYFGPGTRLTVT.

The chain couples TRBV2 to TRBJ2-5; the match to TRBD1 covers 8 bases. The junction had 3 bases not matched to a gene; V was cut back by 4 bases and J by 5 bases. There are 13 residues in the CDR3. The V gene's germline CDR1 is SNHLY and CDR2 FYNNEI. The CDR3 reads CASSADRAETQYF. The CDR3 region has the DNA TGTGCCAGCAGTGCGGACAGGGCTGAGACCCAGTACTTC.

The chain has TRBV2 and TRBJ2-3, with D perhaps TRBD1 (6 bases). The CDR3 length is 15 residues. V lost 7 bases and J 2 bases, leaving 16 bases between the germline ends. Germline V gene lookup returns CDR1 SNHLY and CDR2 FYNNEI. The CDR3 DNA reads TGTGCCAGCACAGGCCGTAGGACAGACACAGATACGCAGTATTTT. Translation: CASTGRRTDTDTQYF.

The CDR3 coding sequence is TGTGCCAGCAGTTCGACTCGAAACGAGCAGTACTTC. Translating gives CASSSTRNEQYF. V and J are TRBV6-6 and TRBJ2-7; D call uncertain. The CDR3 extends over 12 amino acids. From germline, CDR1 is MNHNY and CDR2 SVGAGI (reference sequence). The V gene lost 4 bases and the J gene lost 5 bases, with 9 bases spanning the gap.

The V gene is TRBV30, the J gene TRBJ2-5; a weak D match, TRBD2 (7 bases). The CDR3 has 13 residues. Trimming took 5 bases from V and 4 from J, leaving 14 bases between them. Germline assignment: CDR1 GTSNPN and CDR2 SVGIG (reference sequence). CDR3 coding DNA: TGTGCCTGGGAGCCCGGGGGGCTAGAGACCCAGTACTTC. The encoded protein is CAWEPGGLETQYF.

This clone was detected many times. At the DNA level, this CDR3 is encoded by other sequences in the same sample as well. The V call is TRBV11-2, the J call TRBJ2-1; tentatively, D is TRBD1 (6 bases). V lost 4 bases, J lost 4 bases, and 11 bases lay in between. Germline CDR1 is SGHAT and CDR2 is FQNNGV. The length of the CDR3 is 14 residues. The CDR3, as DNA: TGTGCCAGCAGCTCCGGACAGAATTACAATGAGCAGTTCTTC. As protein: CASSSGQNYNEQFF.

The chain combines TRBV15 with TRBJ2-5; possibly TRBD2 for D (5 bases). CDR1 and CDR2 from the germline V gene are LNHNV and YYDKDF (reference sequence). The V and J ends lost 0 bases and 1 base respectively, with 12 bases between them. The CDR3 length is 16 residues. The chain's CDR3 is CATSRDGRPLQETQYF. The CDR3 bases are TGTGCCACCAGCAGAGATGGGAGACCACTCCAAGAGACCCAGTACTTC.

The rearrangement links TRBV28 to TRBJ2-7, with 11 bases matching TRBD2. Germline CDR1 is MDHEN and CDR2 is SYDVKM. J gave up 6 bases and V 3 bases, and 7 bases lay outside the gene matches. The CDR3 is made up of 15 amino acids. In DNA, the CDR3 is TGTGCCAGCAGTTTTCAACTAGCGGGAGTGGGCGAGCAGTACTTC. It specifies CASSFQLAGVGEQYF.

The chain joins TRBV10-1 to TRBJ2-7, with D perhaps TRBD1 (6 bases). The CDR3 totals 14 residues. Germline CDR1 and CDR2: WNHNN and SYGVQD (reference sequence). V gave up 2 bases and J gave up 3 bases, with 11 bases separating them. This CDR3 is CASSEGYRDYEQYF. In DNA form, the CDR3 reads TGCGCCAGCAGTGAGGGTTACAGGGACTACGAGCAGTACTTC.

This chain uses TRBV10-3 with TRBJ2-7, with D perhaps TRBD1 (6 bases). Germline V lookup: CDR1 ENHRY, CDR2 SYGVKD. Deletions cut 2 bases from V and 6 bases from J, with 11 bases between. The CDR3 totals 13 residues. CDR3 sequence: CAISEAGAFEQYF. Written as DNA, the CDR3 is TGTGCCATCAGTGAGGCAGGGGCGTTCGAGCAGTACTTC.

The CDR3 region has the DNA TGTGCCAGCAGTTGGGCTAGCGGGACCCCCACAGATACGCAGTATTTT. This translates into CASSWASGTPTDTQYF. V gene TRBV27 combines with J gene TRBJ2-3; 9 nucleotides line up with TRBD2. CDR3 length equals 16 residues. CDR1 and CDR2 from the germline V gene are MNHEY and SMNVEV (reference sequence). V trimming: 4 bases; J trimming: 2 bases; junction bases outside the gene matches: 7.

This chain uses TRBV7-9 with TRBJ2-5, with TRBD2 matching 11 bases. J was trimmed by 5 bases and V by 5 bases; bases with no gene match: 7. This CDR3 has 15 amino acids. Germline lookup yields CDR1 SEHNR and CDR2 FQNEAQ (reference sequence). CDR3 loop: CASSPLAGGRETQYF. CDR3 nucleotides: TGTGCCAGCAGCCCTCTAGCGGGAGGACGGGAGACCCAGTACTTC.